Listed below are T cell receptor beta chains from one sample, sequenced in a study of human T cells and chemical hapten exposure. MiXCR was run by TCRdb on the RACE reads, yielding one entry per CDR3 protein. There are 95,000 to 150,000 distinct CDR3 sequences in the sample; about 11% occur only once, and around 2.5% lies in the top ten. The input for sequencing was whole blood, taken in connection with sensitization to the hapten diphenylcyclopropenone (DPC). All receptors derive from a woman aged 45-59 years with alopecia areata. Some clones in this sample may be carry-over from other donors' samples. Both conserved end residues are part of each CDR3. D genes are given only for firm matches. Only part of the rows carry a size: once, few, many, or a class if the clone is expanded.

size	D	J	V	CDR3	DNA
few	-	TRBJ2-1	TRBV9	CASSTLGGGEQFF	TGTGCCAGCAGCACTCTCGGAGGGGGTGAGCAGTTCTTC
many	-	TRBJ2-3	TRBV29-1	CSVARNARTDTQYF	TGCAGCGTTGCCCGGAATGCCCGCACAGATACGCAGTATTTT
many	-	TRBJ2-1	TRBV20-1	CSVSAGLSSYNEQFF	TGCAGTGTTTCAGCGGGCCTGAGCTCCTACAATGAGCAGTTCTTC
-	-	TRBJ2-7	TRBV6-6	CASSLPGGEQYF	TGTGCCAGCAGTCTCCCCGGCGGGGAGCAGTACTTC
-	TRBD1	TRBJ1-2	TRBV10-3	CAITPDRVNGYTF	TGTGCCATCACCCCGGACAGGGTGAACGGCTACACCTTC
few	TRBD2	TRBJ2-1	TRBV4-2	CASSQRLPSGNEQFF	TGTGCCAGCAGCCAACGGCTACCTAGCGGGAATGAGCAGTTCTTC
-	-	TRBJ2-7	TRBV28	CASSFARTVEQYF	TGTGCCAGCAGTTTCGCCCGGACAGTCGAGCAGTACTTC
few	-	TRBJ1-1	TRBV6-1	CASSNGYTEAFF	TGTGCCAGCAGTAATGGGTACACTGAAGCTTTCTTT
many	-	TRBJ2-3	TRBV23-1	CASSLWATDTQYF	TGCGCCAGCAGCCTATGGGCCACAGATACGCAGTATTTT
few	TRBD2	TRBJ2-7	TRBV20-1	CSAFSGRDPEQYF	TGCAGTGCTTTCTCCGGGAGGGACCCCGAGCAGTACTTC
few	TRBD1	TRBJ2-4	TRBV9	CASSEAAGGADIQYF	TGTGCCAGCAGCGAGGCCGCAGGGGGCGCAGACATTCAGTACTTC
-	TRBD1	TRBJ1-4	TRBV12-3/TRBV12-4	CASSPGGQAEKLFF	TGTGCCAGCAGTCCAGGGGGGCAAGCCGAAAAACTGTTTTTT
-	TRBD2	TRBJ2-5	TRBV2	CANSLERGVQETQYF	TGTGCCAACTCCCTGGAGCGGGGGGTCCAAGAGACCCAGTACTTC
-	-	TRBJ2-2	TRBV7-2	CASSLAHKNTGELFF	TGTGCCAGCAGCTTAGCGCACAAGAACACCGGGGAGCTGTTTTTT
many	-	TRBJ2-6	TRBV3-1	CASSTGTPSGANVLTF	TGTGCCAGCTCAACCGGGACACCTTCTGGGGCCAACGTCCTGACTTTC
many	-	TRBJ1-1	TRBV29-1	CSEGEAAEAFF	TGCAGCGAGGGGGAAGCCGCTGAAGCTTTCTTT
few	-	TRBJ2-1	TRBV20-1	CSASATYNEQFF	TGCAGTGCTTCGGCTACCTACAATGAGCAGTTCTTC
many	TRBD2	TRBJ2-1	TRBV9	CASSVGAGGPEYEQFF	TGTGCCAGCAGCGTAGGCGCGGGAGGGCCGGAGTATGAGCAGTTCTTC
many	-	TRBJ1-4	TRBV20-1	CSARVAGRPTNEKLFF	TGCAGTGCTAGAGTAGCGGGGCGACCAACTAATGAAAAACTGTTTTTT
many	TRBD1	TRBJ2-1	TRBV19	CASSILQGAASYNEQFF	TGTGCCAGTAGTATCTTACAGGGGGCGGCCTCCTACAATGAGCAGTTCTTC
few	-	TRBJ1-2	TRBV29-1	CSVTPTDGYTF	TGCAGCGTTACACCCACGGATGGCTACACCTTC
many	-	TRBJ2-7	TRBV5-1	CASSGWPGAYEQYF	TGCGCCAGCAGCGGTTGGCCGGGGGCTTACGAGCAGTACTTC